This T cell receptor (beta chain) stems from a study of graft-versus-host responses after intestinal transplantation. On the study more broadly: Every transplant recipient was induced with anti-thymocyte globulin, then maintained on tacrolimus and steroids for about 3 years.

Trimming left V 5 bases short and J 4 bases short, with 14 bases between. There are 14 residues in the CDR3. Germline values: CDR1 SGHDN, CDR2 FVKESK. Profiled with immunoSEQ multiplex PCR; TCRdb holds only in-frame clones, not every one. The table records about 18,000 clones, 65% to 90% of them present only once. Study-wide results and limits: Among recipient marrow samples, GvH clones were found; some appeared first in ileum or blood.

As concerns this clone: Its antigen is as yet unknown.

Graft-derived tissue was subjected to processing to liberate intraepithelial and lamina propria lymphocytes. The V and J genes are TRBV14 and TRBJ1-2; D remains ambiguous. Sequencing used ileum tissue, obtained approximately 590 days after intestinal transplantation. This sequence was found in a human patient who received an intestinal transplant, so some T cells may come from the graft donor. CDR3 bases: TGTGCCAGCAGCGTTTCTGGAAAGACCTATGGCTACACCTTC. Its translation: CASSVSGKTYGYTF.